This T cell receptor beta chain was profiled in a study of a mutant IDH1 vaccine in newly diagnosed glioma. Germline assignment: CDR1 MGHRA and CDR2 YSYEKL. The CDR3 contains 14 residues. V was cut by 1 base and J by 7 bases, with 11 bases left in between. Time point in this sample: week 11, during vaccination. A 20-mer mutant IDH1 peptide at 300 ug was injected subcutaneously with topical imiquimod. The method was immunoSEQ multiplex PCR; TCRdb's version includes in-frame clones alone and lacks a portion of them. The profile shows 55,000 or so clones, roughly 90% of them singletons. On this clone: The antigen is undetermined.

The chain employs TRBV4-1 and TRBJ1-5, with D perhaps matching TRBD1 (5 bases). Sequencing was performed on PBMCs, taken from a glioma patient whose treatment included an IDH1 peptide vaccine. The receptor's source is a man between 45 and 60 years old with glioma. The CDR3 spells CASSQGARGQPQHF. Written as DNA, the CDR3 is TGCGCCAGCAGCCAAGGGGCGAGGGGACAGCCCCAGCATTTT.